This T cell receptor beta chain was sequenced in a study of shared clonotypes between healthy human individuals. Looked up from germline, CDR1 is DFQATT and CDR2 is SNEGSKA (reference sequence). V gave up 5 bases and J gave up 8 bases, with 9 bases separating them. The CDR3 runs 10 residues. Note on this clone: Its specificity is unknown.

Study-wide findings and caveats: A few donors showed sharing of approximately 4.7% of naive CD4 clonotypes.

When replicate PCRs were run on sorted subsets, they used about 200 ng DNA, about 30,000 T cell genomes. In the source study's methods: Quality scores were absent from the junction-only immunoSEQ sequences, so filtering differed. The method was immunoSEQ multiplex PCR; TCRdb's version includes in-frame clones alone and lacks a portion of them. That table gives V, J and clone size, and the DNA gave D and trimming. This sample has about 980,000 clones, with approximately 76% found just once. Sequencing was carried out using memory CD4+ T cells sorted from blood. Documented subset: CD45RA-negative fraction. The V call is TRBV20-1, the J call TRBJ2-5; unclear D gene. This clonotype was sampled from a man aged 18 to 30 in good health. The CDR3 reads CSAPESTQYF. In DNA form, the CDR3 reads TGCAGTGCTCCTGAGAGTACCCAGTACTTC.